This TCR beta chain comes out of a study of PD-1 blockade in classical Hodgkin lymphoma (dated by TCRdb to about 2020). About the investigation overall: Nivolumab dosing was 3 mg/kg intravenously every 2 weeks, continuing until either disease progression or unacceptable toxicity. A peripheral blood immune signature of response to PD-1 blockade in classical Hodgkin lymphoma was defined using TCR beta sequencing and CyTOF.

The meaning of the sample's time point label: cycle 4 day 1 (C4D1), after 6 weeks of nivolumab. Every trial patient had relapsed after autologous stem cell transplantation, and cohorts A, B and C differed in prior brentuximab vedotin exposure. The trial cohort included 55 to 65 patients with relapsed/refractory classical Hodgkin lymphoma, and each patient had a best overall response of complete response, partial response or progressive disease. Trial patients were treated with single-agent nivolumab in the multi-cohort phase II CheckMate 205 trial. An independent review committee assessed best overall response by applying the 2007 International Working Group response criteria. Trial PBMCs were collected just before the start of nivolumab (C1D1) and during therapy at cycle 2 day 1 and cycle 4 day 1. Peripheral blood was collected in 8 mL Vacutainer Cell Preparation Tubes, from which PBMCs were isolated by centrifugation and then cryopreserved.

Overall study outcomes, separate from this receptor: The study covered only a single clinical trial cohort, and the causes of the repertoire differences, possibly disease activity or prior therapy, were still not defined. Among trial patients, those achieving complete response had baseline diversity similar to that of newly diagnosed patients, while diversity was significantly lower in partial responders and progressors. Baseline TCR diversity was reported to be lower in newly diagnosed patients than in healthy donors, and even lower in relapsed/refractory patients. Diversity was lower in patients who began nivolumab less than 1 year after ASCT, so these patients were left out of later analyses to avoid confounding by immune reconstitution. By C4D1, a significant rise was seen in CD4+ TCR diversity but not in CD8+ TCR diversity (p=0.0027 vs p=0.16), and the rise was most apparent among complete responders (p=0.02).

With respect to this clone: Its recognized antigen is unknown. Nothing much larger sits one base from this clone, and base qualities are not available.

The CDR3 starts with the cysteine, ends with the phenylalanine, and has 14 residues. The CDR3 DNA has 42 bases and is translated from base 1. The junction carries 15 bases between V and J, which are trimmed by 6 bases and 3 bases respectively. From a lookup of the germline V gene, CDR1 and CDR2 are SNHLY and FYNNEI. The Qiagen DNeasy kit was used to extract genomic DNA both from unsorted PBMCs and from the negatively selected CD4+ and CD8+ fractions. Using primers that anneal to V and J segments, immunoSEQ multiplex PCR amplified the TCR beta CDR3 regions. A synthetic immune receptor repertoire was used to minimize amplification bias, and remaining bias was computationally removed after sequencing. In the source study's methods: Repertoire diversity was quantified as the Shannon entropy index using custom Python scripts. Unsorted, CD4+ and CD8+ repertoires were analyzed separately, except in combined analyses where CD4+ and CD8+ sequences were merged in silico. A clone counted as expanded when the clone's frequency after treatment rose at least 2-fold relative to C1D1, and clones undetected at baseline were given a pseudocount of 0.5. Singleton clones were defined as clones with 0 or 1 copy at C1D1, and non-singleton clones were defined as clones with 2 or more copies. Clones expanded in unsorted samples were assigned a CD4+, CD8+ or unknown annotation through matching of protein sequences in sorted samples from the same patient. Wilcoxon tests on paired samples were used to test changes in diversity from C1D1 to C4D1. Imported from immuneACCESS, the table was reduced by TCRdb to in-frame sequences with V and J called. These copies leave out some clones; in studies compared against another copy, an unresolved V gene accounts for under half, and the cause of the remainder is not known. The V and J calls and clone size were taken over from that table, and D and trimming were inferred from the DNA. A total of 64,000 or so clones appear in this sample, about 90% of them only once. The ten biggest clones cover under 13% of the sample.

The V and J segments used are TRBV2 and TRBJ2-7; TRBD2 is a weak D gene call, 5 bases matching. The clonotype comes from a human donor with classical Hodgkin lymphoma. The source material was peripheral blood mononuclear cells (PBMCs), sampled before the fourth cycle of nivolumab. The base sequence is TGTGCCAGCAGAGAGGGCGGTTCGGGCTACGAGCAGTACTTC. Its protein reads: CASREGGSGYEQYF.